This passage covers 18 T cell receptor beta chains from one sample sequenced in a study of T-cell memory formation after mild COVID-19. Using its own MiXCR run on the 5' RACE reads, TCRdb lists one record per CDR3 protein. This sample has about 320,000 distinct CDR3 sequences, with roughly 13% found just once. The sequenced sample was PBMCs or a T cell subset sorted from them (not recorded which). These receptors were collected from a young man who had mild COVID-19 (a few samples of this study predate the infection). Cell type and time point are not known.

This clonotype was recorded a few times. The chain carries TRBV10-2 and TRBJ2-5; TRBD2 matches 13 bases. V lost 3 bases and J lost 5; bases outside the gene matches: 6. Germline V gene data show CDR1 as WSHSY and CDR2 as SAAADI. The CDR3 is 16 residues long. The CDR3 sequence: CASSDLGTSGKETQYF. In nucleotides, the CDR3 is TGCGCCAGCAGTGATTTGGGGACTAGCGGGAAGGAGACCCAGTACTTC.

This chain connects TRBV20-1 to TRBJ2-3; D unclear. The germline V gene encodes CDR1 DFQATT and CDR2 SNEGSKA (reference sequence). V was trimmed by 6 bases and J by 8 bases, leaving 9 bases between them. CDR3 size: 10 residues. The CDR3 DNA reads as TGCAGTGCACCCCTGCCTACGCAGTATTTT. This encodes CSAPLPTQYF.

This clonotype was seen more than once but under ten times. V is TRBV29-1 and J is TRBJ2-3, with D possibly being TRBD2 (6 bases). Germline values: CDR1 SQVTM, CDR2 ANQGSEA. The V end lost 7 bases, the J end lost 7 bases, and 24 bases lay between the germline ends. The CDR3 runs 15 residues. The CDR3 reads CSAGPRDWKAYTQYF. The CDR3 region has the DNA TGCAGCGCCGGACCCCGGGACTGGAAGGCTTATACGCAGTATTTT.

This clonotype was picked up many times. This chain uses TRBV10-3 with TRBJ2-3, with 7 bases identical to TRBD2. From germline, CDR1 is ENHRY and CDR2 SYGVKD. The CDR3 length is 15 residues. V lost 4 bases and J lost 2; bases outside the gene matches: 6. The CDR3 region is CAISVGGGYTDTQYF. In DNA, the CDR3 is TGTGCCATCAGTGTTGGCGGGGGATACACAGATACGCAGTATTTT.

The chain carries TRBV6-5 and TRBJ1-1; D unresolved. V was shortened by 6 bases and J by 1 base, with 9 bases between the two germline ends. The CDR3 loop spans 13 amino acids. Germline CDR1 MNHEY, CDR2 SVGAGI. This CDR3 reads CASRPRPNTEAFF. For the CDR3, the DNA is TGTGCCAGCAGACCTAGACCGAACACTGAAGCTTTCTTT.

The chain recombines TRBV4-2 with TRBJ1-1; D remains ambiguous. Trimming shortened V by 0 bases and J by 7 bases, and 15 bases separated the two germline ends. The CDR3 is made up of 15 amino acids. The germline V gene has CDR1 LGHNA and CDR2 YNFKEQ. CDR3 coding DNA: TGTGCCAGCAGCCAAGAAGGCAGGCGGGGAAATGAAGCTTTCTTT. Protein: CASSQEGRRGNEAFF.

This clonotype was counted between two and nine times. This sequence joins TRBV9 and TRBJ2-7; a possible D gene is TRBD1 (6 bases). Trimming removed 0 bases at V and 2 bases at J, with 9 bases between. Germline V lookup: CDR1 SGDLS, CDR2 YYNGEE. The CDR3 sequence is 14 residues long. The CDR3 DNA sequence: TGTGCCAGCAGCGTAGGCAGGGGAACCTACGAGCAGTACTTC. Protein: CASSVGRGTYEQYF.

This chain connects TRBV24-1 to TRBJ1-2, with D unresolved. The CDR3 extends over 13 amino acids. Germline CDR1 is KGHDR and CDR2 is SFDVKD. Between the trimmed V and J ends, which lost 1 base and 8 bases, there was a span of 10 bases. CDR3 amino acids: CATSDFIGRGYTF. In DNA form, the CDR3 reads TGTGCCACCAGTGATTTCATCGGGCGGGGCTACACCTTC.

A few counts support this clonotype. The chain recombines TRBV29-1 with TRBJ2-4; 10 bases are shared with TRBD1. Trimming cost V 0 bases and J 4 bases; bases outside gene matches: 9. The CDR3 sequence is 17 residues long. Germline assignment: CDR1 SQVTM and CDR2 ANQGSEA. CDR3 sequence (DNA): TGCAGCGTTGAAGATTTGAGGGGACAGGGGAATAAAAACATTCAGTACTTC. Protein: CSVEDLRGQGNKNIQYF.

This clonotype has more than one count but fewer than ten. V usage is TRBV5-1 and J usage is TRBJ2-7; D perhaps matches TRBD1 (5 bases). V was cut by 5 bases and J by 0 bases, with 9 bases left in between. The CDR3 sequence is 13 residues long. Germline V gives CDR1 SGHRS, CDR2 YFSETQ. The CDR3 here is CASSDGASYEQYF. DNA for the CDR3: TGCGCCAGCAGTGATGGGGCCTCCTACGAGCAGTACTTC.

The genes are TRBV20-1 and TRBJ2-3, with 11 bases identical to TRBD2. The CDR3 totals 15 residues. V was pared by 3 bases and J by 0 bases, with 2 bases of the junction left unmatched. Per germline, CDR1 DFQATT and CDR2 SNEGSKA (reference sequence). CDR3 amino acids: CSARGLAESTDTQYF. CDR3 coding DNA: TGCAGTGCTAGGGGACTAGCGGAGAGCACAGATACGCAGTATTTT.

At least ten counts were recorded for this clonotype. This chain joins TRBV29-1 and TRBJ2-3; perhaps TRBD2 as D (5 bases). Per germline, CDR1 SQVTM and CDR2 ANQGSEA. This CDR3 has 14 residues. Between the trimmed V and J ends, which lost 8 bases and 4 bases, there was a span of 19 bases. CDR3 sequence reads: CSSTGSLAPDTQYF. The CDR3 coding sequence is TGCAGCAGCACTGGGTCGCTAGCCCCAGATACGCAGTATTTT.

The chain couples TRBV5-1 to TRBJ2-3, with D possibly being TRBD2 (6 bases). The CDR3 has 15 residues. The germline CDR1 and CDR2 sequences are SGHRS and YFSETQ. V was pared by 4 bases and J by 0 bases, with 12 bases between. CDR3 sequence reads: CASSRDWTSTDTQYF. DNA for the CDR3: TGCGCCAGCAGCCGGGACTGGACTAGCACAGATACGCAGTATTTT.

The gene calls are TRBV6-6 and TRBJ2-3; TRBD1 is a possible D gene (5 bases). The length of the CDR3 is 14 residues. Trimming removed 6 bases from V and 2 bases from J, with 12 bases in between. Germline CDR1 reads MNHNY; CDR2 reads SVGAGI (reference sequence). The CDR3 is CASSPDTSTDTQYF. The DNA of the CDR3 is TGTGCCAGCAGCCCGGACACTTCCACAGATACGCAGTATTTT.

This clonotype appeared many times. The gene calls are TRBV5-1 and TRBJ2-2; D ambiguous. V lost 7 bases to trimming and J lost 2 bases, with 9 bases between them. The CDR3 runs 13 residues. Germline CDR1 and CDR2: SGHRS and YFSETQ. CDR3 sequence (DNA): TGCGCCAGCCATACGGGCAACACCGGGGAGCTGTTTTTT. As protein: CASHTGNTGELFF.

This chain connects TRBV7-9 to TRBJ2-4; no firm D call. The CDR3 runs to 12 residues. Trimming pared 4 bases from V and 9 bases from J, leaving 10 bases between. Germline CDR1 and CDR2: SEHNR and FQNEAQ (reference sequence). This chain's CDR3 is CASSSRRGIQYF. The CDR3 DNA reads TGTGCCAGCAGCTCTCGGCGCGGCATTCAGTACTTC.

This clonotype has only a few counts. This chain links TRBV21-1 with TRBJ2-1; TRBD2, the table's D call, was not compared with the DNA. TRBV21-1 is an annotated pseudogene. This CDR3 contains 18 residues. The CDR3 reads CASSKALWRRGTYNEQFF. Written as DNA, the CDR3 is TGTGCCAGCAGCAAAGCGCTTTGGAGACGAGGGACCTACAATGAGCAGTTCTTC.

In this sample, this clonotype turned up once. The CDR3 sequence is CASSLEGRGLTTEAFF. As DNA, the CDR3 is TGCGCCAGCAGCTTGGAAGGCAGGGGGCTTACCACTGAAGCTTTCTTT. This chain connects TRBV5-1 to TRBJ1-1; 8 bases are shared with TRBD1. CDR1 and CDR2 (germline): SGHRS, YFSETQ. Unmatched junction bases numbered 8, after V lost 0 bases and J lost 4 bases. This CDR3 comprises 16 residues.